The entry below gives a single TCR beta chain sequence along with its context. CDR3 size: 16 residues. V lost 6 bases, J lost 4 bases, and 12 bases stayed unmatched. CDR1 is MGHDK and CDR2 is SYGVNS in the germline V gene. PCR employed 60 Vbeta and 13 Jbeta primers. This table comes from immunoSEQ multiplex PCR, and its TCRdb copy is limited to in-frame clones, with some not included. The sample lists 150,000 to 200,000 clones; approximately 80% were seen once. This sample was taken from a study of cytomegalovirus exposure and HLA in healthy donors. This receptor was obtained from a woman in her thirties in good health and CMV-seronegative. J is TRBJ2-7 and V is TRBV25-1; TRBD1 matches at 10 bases. The specimen sequenced was PBMCs. The CDR3 DNA is TGTGCCAGCAGAAAAATGACAGGGGGCTTCGGGTACGAGCAGTACTTC. Its translation is CASRKMTGGFGYEQYF.